The source of this TCR beta chain is a study of cytomegalovirus exposure and HLA in healthy donors. The overall study: The 95 to 150 validation repertoires were produced on the same platform as the roughly 700 repertoires of the first cohort. This was reported in a later analysis.

Germline CDR1 and CDR2: SSHAT and FNYEAQ (reference sequence). The CDR3 sequence is 17 residues long. Notes on the study in general: A few CMV-associated chains were confirmed in vitro to be specific for CMV antigens. The study designated 164 TCR beta chains cytomegalovirus-associated.

Here immunoSEQ multiplex PCR was the method, and the copy in TCRdb shows in-frame clones only, minus some. This table has about 150,000 clones, less than 90% appearing once. Comment on this clone: What it binds is not known. The junction and the germline gene differ at one end; a read error may be behind it.

J is TRBJ2-1 and V is TRBV7-7; 11 bases map to TRBD2. Sequenced sample: PBMCs. The source is a woman between 18 and 30 years old in good health and CMV-seropositive. CDR3 coding DNA: TGTGCTAGCAGCTTATCGCATAGCGGGAGGGCCGCAGTTGAGCAGTTCTTC. This gives the protein CASSLSHSGRAAVEQFF. Combining the CDR3 with reference TRBV7-7 and TRBJ2-1 gives the whole variable domain GAGVSQSPRYKVTKRGQDVTLRCDPISSHATLYWYQQALGQGPEFLTYFNYEAQPDKSGLPSDRFSAERPEGSISTLTIQRTEQRDSAMYRCASSLSHSGRAAVEQFFGPGTRLTVL.